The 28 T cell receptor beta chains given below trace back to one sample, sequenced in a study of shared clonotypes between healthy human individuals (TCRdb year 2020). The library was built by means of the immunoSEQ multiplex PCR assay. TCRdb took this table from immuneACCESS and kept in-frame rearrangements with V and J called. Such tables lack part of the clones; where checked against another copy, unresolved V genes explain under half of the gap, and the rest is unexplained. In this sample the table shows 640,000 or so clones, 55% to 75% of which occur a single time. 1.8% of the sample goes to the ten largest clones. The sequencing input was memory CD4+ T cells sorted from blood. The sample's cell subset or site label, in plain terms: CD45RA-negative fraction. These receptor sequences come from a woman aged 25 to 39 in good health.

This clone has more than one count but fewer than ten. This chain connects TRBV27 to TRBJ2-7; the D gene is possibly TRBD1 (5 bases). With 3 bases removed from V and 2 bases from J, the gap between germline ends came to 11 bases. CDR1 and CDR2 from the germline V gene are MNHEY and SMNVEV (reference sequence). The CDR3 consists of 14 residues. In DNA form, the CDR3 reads TGTGCCAGCAGTTTCCAGGGCCTACCCTACGAGCAGTACTTC. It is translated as CASSFQGLPYEQYF.

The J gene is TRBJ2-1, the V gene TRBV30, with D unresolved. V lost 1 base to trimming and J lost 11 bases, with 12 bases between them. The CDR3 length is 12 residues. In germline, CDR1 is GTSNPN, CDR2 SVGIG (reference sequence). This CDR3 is CAWSGDESQQFF. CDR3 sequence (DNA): TGTGCCTGGAGTGGGGATGAATCCCAGCAGTTCTTC.

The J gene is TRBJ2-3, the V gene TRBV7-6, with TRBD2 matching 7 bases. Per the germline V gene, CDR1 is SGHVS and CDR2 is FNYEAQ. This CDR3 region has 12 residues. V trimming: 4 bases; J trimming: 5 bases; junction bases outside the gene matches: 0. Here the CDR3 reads CASSWGGDTQYF. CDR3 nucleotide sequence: TGTGCCAGCAGCTGGGGGGGAGATACGCAGTATTTT.

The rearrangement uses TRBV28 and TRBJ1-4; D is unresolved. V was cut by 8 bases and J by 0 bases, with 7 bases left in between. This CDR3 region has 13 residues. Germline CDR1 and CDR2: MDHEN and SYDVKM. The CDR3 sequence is CASLSSTNEKLFF. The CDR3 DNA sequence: TGTGCCAGCCTTTCGTCAACTAATGAAAAACTGTTTTTT. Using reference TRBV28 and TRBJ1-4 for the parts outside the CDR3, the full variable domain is DVKVTQSSRYLVKRTGEKVFLECVQDMDHENMFWYRQDPGLGLRLIYFSYDVKMKEKGDIPEGYSVSREKKERFSLILESASTNQTSMYLCASLSSTNEKLFFGSGTQLSVL.

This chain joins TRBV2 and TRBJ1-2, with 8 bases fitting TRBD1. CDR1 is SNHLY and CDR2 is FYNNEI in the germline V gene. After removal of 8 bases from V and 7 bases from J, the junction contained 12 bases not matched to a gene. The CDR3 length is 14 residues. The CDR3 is CASQSGRGLIGYTF. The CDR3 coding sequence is TGTGCCAGCCAAAGTGGCAGGGGGCTTATTGGCTACACCTTC.

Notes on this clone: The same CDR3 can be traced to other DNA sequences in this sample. The CDR3 loop is CASSPGALNTEAFF. The CDR3 coding sequence is TGTGCCAGCTCACCAGGGGCCCTGAACACTGAAGCTTTCTTT. The chain carries TRBV18 and TRBJ1-1, with D possibly matching TRBD1 (5 bases). The germline CDR1 and CDR2 sequences are KGHSH and LQKENI. Deletions cut 2 bases from V and 0 bases from J, with 7 bases between. This CDR3 has 14 amino acids.

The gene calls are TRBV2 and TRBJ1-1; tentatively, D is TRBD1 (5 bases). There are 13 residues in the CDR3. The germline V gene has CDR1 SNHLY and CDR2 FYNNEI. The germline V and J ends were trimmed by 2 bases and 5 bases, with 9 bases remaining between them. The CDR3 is CASSERGRTEAFF. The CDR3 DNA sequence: TGTGCCAGCAGTGAACGGGGGAGGACTGAAGCTTTCTTT.

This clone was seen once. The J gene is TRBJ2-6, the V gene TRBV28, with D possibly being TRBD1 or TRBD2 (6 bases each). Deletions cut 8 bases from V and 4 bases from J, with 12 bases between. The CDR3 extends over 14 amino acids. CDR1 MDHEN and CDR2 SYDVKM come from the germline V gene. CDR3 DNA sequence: TGTGCCAGCGGCGGGACACTGGGGGCCAACGTCCTGACTTTC. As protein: CASGGTLGANVLTF.

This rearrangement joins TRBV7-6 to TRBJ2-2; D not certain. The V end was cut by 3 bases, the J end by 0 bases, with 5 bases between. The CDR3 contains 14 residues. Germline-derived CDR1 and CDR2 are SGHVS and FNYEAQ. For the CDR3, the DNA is TGTGCCAGCAGCTTGGGAACGAACACCGGGGAGCTGTTTTTT. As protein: CASSLGTNTGELFF.

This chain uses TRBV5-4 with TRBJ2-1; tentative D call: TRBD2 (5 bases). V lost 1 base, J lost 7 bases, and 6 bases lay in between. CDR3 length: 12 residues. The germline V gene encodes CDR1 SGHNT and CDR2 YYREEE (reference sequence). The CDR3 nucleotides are TGTGCCAGCAGCTTGTGGAGGAATGAGCAGTTCTTC. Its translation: CASSLWRNEQFF.

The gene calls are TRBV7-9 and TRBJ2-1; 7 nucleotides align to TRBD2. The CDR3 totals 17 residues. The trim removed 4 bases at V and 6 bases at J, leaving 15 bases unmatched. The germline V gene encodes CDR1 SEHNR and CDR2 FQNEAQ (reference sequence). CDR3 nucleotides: TGTGCCAGCAGCTCTCCCCTCTCGCGGGAGAAAGGCAATGAGCAGTTCTTC. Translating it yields CASSSPLSREKGNEQFF.

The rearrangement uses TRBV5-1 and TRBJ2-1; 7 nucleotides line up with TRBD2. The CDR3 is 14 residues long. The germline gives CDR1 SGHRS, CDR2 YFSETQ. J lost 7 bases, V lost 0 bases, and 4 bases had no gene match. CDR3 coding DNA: TGCGCCAGCAGCTTGGGCGCGGGAGTGAATGAGCAGTTCTTC. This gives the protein CASSLGAGVNEQFF. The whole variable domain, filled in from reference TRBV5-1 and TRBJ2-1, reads KAGVTQTPRYLIKTRGQQVTLSCSPISGHRSVSWYQQTPGQGLQFLFEYFSETQRNKGNFPGRFSGRQFSNSRSEMNVSTLELGDSALYLCASSLGAGVNEQFFGPGTRLTVL.

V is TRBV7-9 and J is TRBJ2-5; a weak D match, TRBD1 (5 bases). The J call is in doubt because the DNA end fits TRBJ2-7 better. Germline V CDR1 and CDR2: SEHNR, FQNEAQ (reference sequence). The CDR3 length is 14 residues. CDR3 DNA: TGTGCCAGCAGCTTAGAACAGGCCAACTACGAGCAGTACTTC. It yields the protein CASSLEQANYEQYF.

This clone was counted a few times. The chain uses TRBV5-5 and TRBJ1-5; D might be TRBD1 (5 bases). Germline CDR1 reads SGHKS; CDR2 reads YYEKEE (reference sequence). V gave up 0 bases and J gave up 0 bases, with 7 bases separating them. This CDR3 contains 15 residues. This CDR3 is CASSLAGHSNQPQHF. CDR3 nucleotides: TGTGCCAGCAGCTTGGCAGGGCATAGCAATCAGCCCCAGCATTTT.

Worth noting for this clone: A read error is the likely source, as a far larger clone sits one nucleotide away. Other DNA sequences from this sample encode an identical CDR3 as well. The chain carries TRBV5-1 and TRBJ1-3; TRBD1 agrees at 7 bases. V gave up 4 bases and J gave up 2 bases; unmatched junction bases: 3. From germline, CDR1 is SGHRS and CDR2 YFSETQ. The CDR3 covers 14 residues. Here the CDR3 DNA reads TGCGCCAGCAGCGCAGGGACAGCTGGAAACACCATATATTTT. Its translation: CASSAGTAGNTIYF.

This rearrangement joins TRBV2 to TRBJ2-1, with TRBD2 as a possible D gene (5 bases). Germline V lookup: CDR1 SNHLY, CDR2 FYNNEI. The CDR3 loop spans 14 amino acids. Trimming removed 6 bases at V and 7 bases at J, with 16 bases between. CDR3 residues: CASSGILSGNEQFF. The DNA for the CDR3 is TGTGCCAGCAGCGGGATCCTCTCGGGTAATGAGCAGTTCTTC.

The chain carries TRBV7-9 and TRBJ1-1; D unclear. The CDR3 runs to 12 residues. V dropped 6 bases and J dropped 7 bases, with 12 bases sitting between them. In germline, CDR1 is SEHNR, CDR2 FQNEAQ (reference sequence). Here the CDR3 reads CASSLPPGEAFF. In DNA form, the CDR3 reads TGTGCCAGCAGTTTACCGCCGGGTGAAGCTTTCTTT.

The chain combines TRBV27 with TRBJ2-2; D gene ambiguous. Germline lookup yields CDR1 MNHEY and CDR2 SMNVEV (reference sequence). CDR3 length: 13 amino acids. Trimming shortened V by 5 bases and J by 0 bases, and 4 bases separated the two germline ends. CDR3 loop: CASSPSNTGELFF. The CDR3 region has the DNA TGTGCCAGCAGTCCTTCGAACACCGGGGAGCTGTTTTTT.

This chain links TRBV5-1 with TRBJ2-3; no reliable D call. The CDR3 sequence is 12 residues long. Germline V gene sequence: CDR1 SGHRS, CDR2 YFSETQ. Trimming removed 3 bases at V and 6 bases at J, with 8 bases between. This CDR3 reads CASSSNGDTQYF. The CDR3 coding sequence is TGCGCCAGCAGCTCTAACGGGGATACGCAGTATTTT.

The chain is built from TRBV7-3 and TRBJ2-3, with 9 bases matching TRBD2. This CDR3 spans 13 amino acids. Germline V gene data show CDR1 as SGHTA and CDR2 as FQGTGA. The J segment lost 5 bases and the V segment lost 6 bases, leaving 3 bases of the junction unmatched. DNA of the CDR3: TGTGCCAGCAGAGCGGGAGGAGAAGATACGCAGTATTTT. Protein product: CASRAGGEDTQYF.

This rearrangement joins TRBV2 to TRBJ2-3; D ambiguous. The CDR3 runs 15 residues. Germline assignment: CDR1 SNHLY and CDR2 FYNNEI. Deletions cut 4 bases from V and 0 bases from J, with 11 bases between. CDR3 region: CASSVDNPSTDTQYF. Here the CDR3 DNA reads TGTGCCAGCAGTGTCGATAATCCTAGCACAGATACGCAGTATTTT.

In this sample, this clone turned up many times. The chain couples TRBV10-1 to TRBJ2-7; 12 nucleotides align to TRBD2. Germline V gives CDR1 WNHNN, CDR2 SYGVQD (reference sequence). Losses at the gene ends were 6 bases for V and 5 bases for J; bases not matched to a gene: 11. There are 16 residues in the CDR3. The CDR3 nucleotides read TGCGCCAGCAGGGGACCGACTAGCGGGAGTTTCAACGAGCAGTACTTC. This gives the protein CASRGPTSGSFNEQYF.

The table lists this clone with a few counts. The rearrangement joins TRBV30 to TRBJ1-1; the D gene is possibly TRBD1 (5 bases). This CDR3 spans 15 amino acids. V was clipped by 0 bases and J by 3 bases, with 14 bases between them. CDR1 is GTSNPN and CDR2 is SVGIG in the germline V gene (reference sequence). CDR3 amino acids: CAWSVLGLGDTEAFF. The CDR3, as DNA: TGTGCCTGGAGTGTACTAGGGTTGGGGGACACTGAAGCTTTCTTT.

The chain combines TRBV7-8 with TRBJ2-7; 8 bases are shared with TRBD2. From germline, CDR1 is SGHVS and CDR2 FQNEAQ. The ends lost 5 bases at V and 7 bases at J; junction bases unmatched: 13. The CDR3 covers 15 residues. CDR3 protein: CASSTQSGTRGEQYF. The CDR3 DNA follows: TGTGCCAGCAGCACCCAATCCGGGACTAGGGGTGAGCAGTACTTC.

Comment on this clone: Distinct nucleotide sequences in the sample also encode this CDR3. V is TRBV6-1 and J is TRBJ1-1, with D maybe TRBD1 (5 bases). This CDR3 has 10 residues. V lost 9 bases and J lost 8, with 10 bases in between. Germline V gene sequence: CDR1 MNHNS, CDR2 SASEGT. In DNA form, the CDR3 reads TGTGCCAGTGGACGGACAGAAGCTTTCTTT. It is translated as CASGRTEAFF.

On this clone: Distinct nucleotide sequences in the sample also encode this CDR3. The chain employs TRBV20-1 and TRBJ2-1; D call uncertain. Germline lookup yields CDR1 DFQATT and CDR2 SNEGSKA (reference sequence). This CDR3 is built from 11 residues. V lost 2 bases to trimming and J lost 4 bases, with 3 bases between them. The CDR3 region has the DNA TGCAGTGCTAGATCATACAATGAGCAGTTCTTC. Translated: CSARSYNEQFF.

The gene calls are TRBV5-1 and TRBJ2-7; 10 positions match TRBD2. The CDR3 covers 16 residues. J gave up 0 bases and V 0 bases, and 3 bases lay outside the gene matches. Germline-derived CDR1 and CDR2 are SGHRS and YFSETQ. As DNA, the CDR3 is TGCGCCAGCAGCTTGGCCGGGACTAGCGACTCCTACGAGCAGTACTTC. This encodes CASSLAGTSDSYEQYF.

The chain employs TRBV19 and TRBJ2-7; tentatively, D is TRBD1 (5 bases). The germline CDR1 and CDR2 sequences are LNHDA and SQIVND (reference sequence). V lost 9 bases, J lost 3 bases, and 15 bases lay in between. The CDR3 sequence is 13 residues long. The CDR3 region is CASSSQGSYEQYF. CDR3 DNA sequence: TGTGCCAGCTCCAGCCAGGGTAGCTACGAGCAGTACTTC.